A selection of T cell receptor beta chains follows, all from one sample in a study of Tregs in tolerant kidney transplant recipients. Sequencing was performed with immunoSEQ multiplex PCR; in TCRdb, only in-frame clones are kept and a portion is missing. The table includes under 90,000 clones, roughly 91% detected once. The source was CD4+ T cells from blood (PBMCs), collected 24 months after the transplant. Receptor source: a human patient who received a combined kidney and bone marrow transplant. The graft donor may account for some of the T cells. Each CDR3 is given with its conserved first and last residue. Fields, in order: J gene, V gene, clone size, D gene, CDR3 DNA, CDR3 protein. The D gene is left open where the match is weak. Clone size is shown for a subset of rows, as once, few, many or a class of expanded clone.

j_gene: TRBJ2-2; v_gene: TRBV5-6; abundance: NA; d_gene: NA; CDR3nt: TGTGCCAGCAGCTTGGATAGGGGTCGGTACACCGGGGAGCTGTTTTTT; CDR3aa: CASSLDRGRYTGELFF
j_gene: TRBJ1-3; v_gene: TRBV30; abundance: NA; d_gene: NA; CDR3nt: TGTGCCTGGAGTGCGGGGGTCTCTGGAAACACCATATATTTT; CDR3aa: CAWSAGVSGNTIYF
j_gene: TRBJ2-5; v_gene: TRBV27; abundance: NA; d_gene: NA; CDR3nt: TGTGCCAGCAGTTTAGGCAGGGGTGGGCAAGAGACCCAGTACTTC; CDR3aa: CASSLGRGGQETQYF
j_gene: TRBJ2-3; v_gene: TRBV7-3; abundance: NA; d_gene: NA; CDR3nt: TGTGCCAGCAGCTTAACTGGAGGGACGCTTTCTGGCCTTAGCACAGATACGCAGTATTTT; CDR3aa: CASSLTGGTLSGLSTDTQYF
j_gene: TRBJ1-5; v_gene: TRBV9; abundance: NA; d_gene: TRBD1; CDR3nt: TGTGCCAGCAGCCGGACAGGGGAGTTGCAGCCCCAGCATTTT; CDR3aa: CASSRTGELQPQHF
j_gene: TRBJ2-1; v_gene: TRBV14; abundance: NA; d_gene: TRBD2; CDR3nt: TGTGCCAGCAGCCCTTTAGGACTAGCGGGAGCTTGGGGGGCCAATGAGCAGTTCTTC; CDR3aa: CASSPLGLAGAWGANEQFF
j_gene: TRBJ2-4; v_gene: TRBV5-8; abundance: NA; d_gene: NA; CDR3nt: TGTGCCAGCAGCTTGGATATGGGACTGAAGTACTTC; CDR3aa: CASSLDMGLKYF
j_gene: TRBJ1-6; v_gene: TRBV11-2; abundance: once; d_gene: TRBD1; CDR3nt: TGTGCCAGCAGCGCTACTCCGGGACAGGGGTATTCACCCCTCCACTTT; CDR3aa: CASSATPGQGYSPLHF
j_gene: TRBJ1-4; v_gene: TRBV7-2; abundance: NA; d_gene: TRBD1; CDR3nt: TGTGCCAGCAGCCGGGACAGGGATGAAAAACTGTTTTTT; CDR3aa: CASSRDRDEKLFF
j_gene: TRBJ2-5; v_gene: TRBV21-1; abundance: NA; d_gene: NA; CDR3nt: TGTGCCAGCAGCCCTAGCGGGGGGCTGGAGACCCAGTACTTC; CDR3aa: CASSPSGGLETQYF
j_gene: TRBJ2-7; v_gene: TRBV7-2; abundance: NA; d_gene: TRBD2; CDR3nt: TGTGCCAGCAGCTTTGTTCTAGCGGGGGCCTACGAGCAGTACTTC; CDR3aa: CASSFVLAGAYEQYF
j_gene: TRBJ2-1; v_gene: TRBV5-8; abundance: once; d_gene: NA; CDR3nt: TGTGCCAGCAGCTTGGTATGGAGGGCGACAGATGGGCAGTTCTTC; CDR3aa: CASSLVWRATDGQFF
j_gene: TRBJ1-2; v_gene: TRBV7-2; abundance: few; d_gene: NA; CDR3nt: TGTGCCAGCAGCTTAAAGGGCGGGAACTATGGCTACACCTTC; CDR3aa: CASSLKGGNYGYTF
j_gene: TRBJ2-7; v_gene: TRBV5-1; abundance: once; d_gene: NA; CDR3nt: TGCGCCAGCAGCACCAGGGGAAAGTACGAGCAGTACTTC; CDR3aa: CASSTRGKYEQYF
j_gene: TRBJ2-2; v_gene: TRBV19; abundance: once; d_gene: NA; CDR3nt: TGTGCCAGTGGAACTAGGTTTAGCACCGGGGAGCTGTTTTTT; CDR3aa: CASGTRFSTGELFF
j_gene: TRBJ1-5; v_gene: TRBV9; abundance: NA; d_gene: NA; CDR3nt: TGTGCCAGCAGCGTAGATGAGGGCTATCAGCCCCAGCATTTT; CDR3aa: CASSVDEGYQPQHF
j_gene: TRBJ1-2; v_gene: TRBV19; abundance: NA; d_gene: NA; CDR3nt: TGTGCCAGTATGAGCCGGGATCGTTGGACTAACTATGGCTACACCTTC; CDR3aa: CASMSRDRWTNYGYTF
j_gene: TRBJ2-1; v_gene: TRBV7-2; abundance: NA; d_gene: TRBD2; CDR3nt: TGTGCCAGCAGCCACGGGGGGGCGTTAGGCTACAATGAGCAGTTCTTC; CDR3aa: CASSHGGALGYNEQFF
j_gene: TRBJ2-7; v_gene: TRBV29-1; abundance: NA; d_gene: NA; CDR3nt: TGCAGCGCGGGAACAGGGCCCAACGAGCAGTACTTC; CDR3aa: CSAGTGPNEQYF
j_gene: TRBJ1-3; v_gene: TRBV4-1; abundance: NA; d_gene: NA; CDR3nt: TGCGCCAGCAGCCAAGAGGGGGCTGGTGGAAACACCATATATTTT; CDR3aa: CASSQEGAGGNTIYF
j_gene: TRBJ2-7; v_gene: TRBV10-2; abundance: NA; d_gene: TRBD1; CDR3nt: TGCGCCAGCAGTGAGTCGACAGGGGTATTGGAGCAGTACTTC; CDR3aa: CASSESTGVLEQYF
j_gene: TRBJ2-3; v_gene: TRBV19; abundance: NA; d_gene: TRBD2; CDR3nt: TGTGCCAGTAGTCACTTAGCGGGAGGGAGCACAGATACGCAGTATTTT; CDR3aa: CASSHLAGGSTDTQYF
j_gene: TRBJ2-2; v_gene: TRBV7-2; abundance: NA; d_gene: TRBD1; CDR3nt: TGTGCCAGCAGCTTCCGGGACAGGGGGCTTCCACACACCGGGGAGCTGTTTTTT; CDR3aa: CASSFRDRGLPHTGELFF
j_gene: TRBJ2-3; v_gene: TRBV18; abundance: NA; d_gene: TRBD2; CDR3nt: TGTGCCAGCTCACCTGGGACTAGCGGGATACTAGATACGCAGTATTTT; CDR3aa: CASSPGTSGILDTQYF
j_gene: TRBJ1-1; v_gene: TRBV21-1; abundance: NA; d_gene: NA; CDR3nt: TGTGCCAGCAGCAAAGCGCTTGGAGAAACTGAAGCTTTCTTT; CDR3aa: CASSKALGETEAFF
j_gene: TRBJ1-1; v_gene: TRBV11-2; abundance: NA; d_gene: NA; CDR3nt: TGTGCCAGCAGCTTTCGGGAACAGGGGAACACTGAAGCTTTCTTT; CDR3aa: CASSFREQGNTEAFF
j_gene: TRBJ2-1; v_gene: TRBV5-5; abundance: NA; d_gene: NA; CDR3nt: TGTGCCAGCAGCTTCCGAGGGGGAGAAACGAATGAGCAGTTCTTC; CDR3aa: CASSFRGGETNEQFF
j_gene: TRBJ2-5; v_gene: TRBV5-5; abundance: NA; d_gene: NA; CDR3nt: TGTGCCAGCAGCTTGAGGAGACTAGAAGAGACCCAGTACTTC; CDR3aa: CASSLRRLEETQYF